This T cell receptor (beta chain) emerged from a study of shared clonotypes between healthy human individuals. Study context: Researchers drew samples from two women and a few men aged 18 to 49. Points from the study as a whole: The rarefaction results pointed to incomplete sorted-subset sequencing despite large depth. Several donors held approximately 4.5% of naive CD4 clonotypes in common.

A word on this clone: The antigen is not known.

There are 16 residues in the CDR3. Germline CDR1 and CDR2: LNHNV and YYDKDF (reference sequence). Trimming shortened V by 0 bases and J by 5 bases, and 16 bases separated the two germline ends. Only in-frame clones appear in the TCRdb table, and some are missing; sequencing was by immunoSEQ multiplex PCR. The table has 800,000 to 1,200,000 clones, approximately 80% seen once; the top ten hold under 0.6%. The receptor was isolated from a man between 18 and 29 years old in good health. Some clones in this sample may be carry-over from other donors' samples. Sequencing was done on a sample of memory CD4+ T cells from PBMCs. Noted subset: CD45RA-negative fraction. The chain employs TRBV15 and TRBJ2-5; perhaps TRBD1 as D (6 bases). In nucleotides, the CDR3 is TGTGCCACCAGCAGAGATCAGGACAGAAGGGGGGAGACCCAGTACTTC. This encodes CATSRDQDRRGETQYF.